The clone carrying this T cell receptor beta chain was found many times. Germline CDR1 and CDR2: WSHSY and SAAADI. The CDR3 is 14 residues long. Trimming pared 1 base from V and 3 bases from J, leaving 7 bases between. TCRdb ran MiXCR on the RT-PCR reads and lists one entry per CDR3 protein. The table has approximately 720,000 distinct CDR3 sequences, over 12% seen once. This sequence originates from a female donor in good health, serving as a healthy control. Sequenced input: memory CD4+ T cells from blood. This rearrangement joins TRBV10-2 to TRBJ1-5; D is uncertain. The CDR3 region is CASSEFTVNQPQHF. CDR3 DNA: TGCGCCAGCAGTGAGTTCACAGTCAATCAGCCCCAGCATTTT.